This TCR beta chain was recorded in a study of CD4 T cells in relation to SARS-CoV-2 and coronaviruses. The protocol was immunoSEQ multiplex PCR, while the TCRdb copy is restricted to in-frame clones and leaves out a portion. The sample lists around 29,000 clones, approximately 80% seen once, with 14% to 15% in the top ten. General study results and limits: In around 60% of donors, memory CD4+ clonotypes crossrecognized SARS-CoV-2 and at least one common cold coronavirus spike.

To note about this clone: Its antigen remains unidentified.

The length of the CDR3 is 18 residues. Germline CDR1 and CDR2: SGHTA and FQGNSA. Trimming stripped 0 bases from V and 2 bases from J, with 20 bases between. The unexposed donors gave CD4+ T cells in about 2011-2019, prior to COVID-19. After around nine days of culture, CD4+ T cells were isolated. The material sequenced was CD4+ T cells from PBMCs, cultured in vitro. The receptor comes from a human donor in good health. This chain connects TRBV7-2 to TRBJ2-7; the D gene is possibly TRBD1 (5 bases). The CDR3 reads CASSLAGSSSAGTYEQYF. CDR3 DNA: TGTGCCAGCAGCTTAGCAGGTTCGTCATCGGCAGGGACCTACGAGCAGTACTTC.